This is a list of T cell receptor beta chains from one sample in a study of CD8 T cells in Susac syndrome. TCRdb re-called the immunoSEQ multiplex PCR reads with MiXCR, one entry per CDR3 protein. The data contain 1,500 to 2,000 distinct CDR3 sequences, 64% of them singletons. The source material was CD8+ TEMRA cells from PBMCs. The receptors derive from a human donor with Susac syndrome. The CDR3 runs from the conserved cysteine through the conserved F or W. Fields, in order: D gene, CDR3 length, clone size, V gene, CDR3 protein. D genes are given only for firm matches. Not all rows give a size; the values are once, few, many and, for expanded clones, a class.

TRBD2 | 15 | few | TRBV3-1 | CASSLAGAGGNEQFF
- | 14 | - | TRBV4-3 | CASQDQAFREKLFF
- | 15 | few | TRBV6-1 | CASSPFRTATGELFF
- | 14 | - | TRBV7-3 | CASSRRPHHNEQFF
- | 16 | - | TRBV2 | CASTPVTVGSNQPQHF
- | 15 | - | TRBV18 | CASSPRQGGPYEQYF
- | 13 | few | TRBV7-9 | CASSVGGSYEQYF
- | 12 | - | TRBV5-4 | CASSLFTGKAFF
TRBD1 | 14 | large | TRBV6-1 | CASTWGPDRAEQYF
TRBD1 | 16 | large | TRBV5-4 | CASSSPKDRGQETQYF
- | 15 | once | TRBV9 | CASAVQGNSYNEQFF
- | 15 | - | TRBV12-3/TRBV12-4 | CASSQGRVNPGELFF
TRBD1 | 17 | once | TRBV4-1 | CASSQDMGTGGAGGYTF